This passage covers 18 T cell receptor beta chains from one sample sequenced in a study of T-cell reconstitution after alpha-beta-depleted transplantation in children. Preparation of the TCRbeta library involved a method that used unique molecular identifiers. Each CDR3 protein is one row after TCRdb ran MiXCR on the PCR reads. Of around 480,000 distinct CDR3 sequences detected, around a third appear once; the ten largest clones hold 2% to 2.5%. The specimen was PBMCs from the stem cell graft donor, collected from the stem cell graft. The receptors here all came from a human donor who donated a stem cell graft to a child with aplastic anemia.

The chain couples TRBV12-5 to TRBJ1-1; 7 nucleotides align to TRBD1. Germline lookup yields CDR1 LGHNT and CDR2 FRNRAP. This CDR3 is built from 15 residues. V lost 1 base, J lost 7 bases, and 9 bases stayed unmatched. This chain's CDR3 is CASGLGNPGQHEAFF. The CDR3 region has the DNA TGTGCTAGTGGTTTGGGGAACCCGGGACAGCATGAAGCTTTCTTT.

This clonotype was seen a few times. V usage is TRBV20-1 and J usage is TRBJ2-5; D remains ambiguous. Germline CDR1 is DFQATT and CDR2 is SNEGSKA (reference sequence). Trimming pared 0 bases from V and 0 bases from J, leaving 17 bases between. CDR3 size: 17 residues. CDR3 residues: CSARDGRSVLYQETQYF. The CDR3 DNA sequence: TGCAGTGCTAGAGATGGACGTTCGGTATTGTACCAAGAGACCCAGTACTTC.

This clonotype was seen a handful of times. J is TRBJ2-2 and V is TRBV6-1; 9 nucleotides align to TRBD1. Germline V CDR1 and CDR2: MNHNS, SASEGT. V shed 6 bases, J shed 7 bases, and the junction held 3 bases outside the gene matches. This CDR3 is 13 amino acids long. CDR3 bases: TGTGCCAGCAGGCAGACAGGGGGCGGGGAGCTGTTTTTT. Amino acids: CASRQTGGGELFF.

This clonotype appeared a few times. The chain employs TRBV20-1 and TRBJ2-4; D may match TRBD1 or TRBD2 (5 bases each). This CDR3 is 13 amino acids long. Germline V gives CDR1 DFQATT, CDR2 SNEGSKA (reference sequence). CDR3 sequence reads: CSAEEGSKNIQYF. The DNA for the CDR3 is TGCAGCGCGGAAGAGGGGTCCAAAAACATTCAGTACTTC.

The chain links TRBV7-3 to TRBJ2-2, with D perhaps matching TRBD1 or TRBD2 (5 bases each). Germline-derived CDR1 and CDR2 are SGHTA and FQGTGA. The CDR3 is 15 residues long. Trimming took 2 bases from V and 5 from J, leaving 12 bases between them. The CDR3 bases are TGTGCCAGCAGCTTAGACGGGGCGTTAACCGGGGAGCTGTTTTTT. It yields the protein CASSLDGALTGELFF. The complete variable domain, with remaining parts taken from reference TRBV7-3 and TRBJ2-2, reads GAGVSQTPSNKVTEKGKYVELRCDPISGHTALYWYRQSLGQGPEFLIYFQGTGAADDSGLPNDRFFAVRPEGSVSTLKIQRTERGDSAVYLCASSLDGALTGELFFGEGSRLTVL.

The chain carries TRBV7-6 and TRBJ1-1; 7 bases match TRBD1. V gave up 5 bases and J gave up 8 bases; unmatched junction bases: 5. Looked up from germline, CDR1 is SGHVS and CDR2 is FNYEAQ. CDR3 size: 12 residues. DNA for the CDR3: TGTGCCAGCAGCCTTGTGGGACAGGAAGCTTTCTTT. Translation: CASSLVGQEAFF.

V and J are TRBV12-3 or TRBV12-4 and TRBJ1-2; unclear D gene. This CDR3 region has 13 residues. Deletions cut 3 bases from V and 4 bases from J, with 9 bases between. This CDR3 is CASSFETLYGYTF. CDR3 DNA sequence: TGTGCCAGCAGTTTTGAGACTCTCTATGGCTACACCTTC.

This CDR3 is CASSYSTRGETQYF. As DNA, the CDR3 is TGTGCCAGCAGTTACTCGACCAGGGGGGAGACCCAGTACTTC. The chain employs TRBV6-5 and TRBJ2-5; TRBD1 aligns across 7 bases. The V gene's germline CDR1 is MNHEY and CDR2 SVGAGI. V gave up 0 bases and J gave up 5 bases; unmatched junction bases: 3. This CDR3 has 14 residues.

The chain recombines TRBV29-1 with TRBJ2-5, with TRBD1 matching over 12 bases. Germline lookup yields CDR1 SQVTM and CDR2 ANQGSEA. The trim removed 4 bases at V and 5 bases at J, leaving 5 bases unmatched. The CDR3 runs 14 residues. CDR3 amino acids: CSVAGTGGLETQYF. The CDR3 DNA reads TGCAGCGTTGCCGGGACAGGGGGCTTGGAGACCCAGTACTTC.

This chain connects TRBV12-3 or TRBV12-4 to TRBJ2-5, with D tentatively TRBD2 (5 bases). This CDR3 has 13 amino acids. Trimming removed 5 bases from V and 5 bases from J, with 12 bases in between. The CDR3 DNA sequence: TGTGCCAGCAGTCCCCGCTCGGGGGAGACCCAGTACTTC. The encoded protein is CASSPRSGETQYF.

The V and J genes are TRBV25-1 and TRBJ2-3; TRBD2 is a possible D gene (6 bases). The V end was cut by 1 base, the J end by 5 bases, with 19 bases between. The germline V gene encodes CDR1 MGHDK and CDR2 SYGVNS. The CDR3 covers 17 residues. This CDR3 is CASSEFLGTRALDTQYF. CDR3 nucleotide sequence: TGTGCCAGCAGTGAATTCTTGGGGACTCGAGCCCTAGATACGCAGTATTTT.

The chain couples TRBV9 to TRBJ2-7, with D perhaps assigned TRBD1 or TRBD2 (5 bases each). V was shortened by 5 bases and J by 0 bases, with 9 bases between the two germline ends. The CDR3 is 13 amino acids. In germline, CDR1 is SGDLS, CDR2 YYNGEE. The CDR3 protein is CASSKGSSYEQYF. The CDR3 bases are TGTGCCAGCAGTAAGGGGAGCTCCTACGAGCAGTACTTC.

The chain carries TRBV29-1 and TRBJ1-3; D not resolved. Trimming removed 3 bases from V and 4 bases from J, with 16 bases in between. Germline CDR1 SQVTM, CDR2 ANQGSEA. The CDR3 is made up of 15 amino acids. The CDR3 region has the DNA TGCAGCGTTGATGACGGGAGACCTCTCGGAAACACCATATATTTT. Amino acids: CSVDDGRPLGNTIYF.

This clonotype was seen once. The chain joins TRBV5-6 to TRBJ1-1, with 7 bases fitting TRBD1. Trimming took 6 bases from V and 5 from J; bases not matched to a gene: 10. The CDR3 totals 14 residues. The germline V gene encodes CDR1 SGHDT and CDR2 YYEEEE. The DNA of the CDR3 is TGTGCCAGCACCCGACAGGGAGGTAATACTGAAGCTTTCTTT. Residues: CASTRQGGNTEAFF. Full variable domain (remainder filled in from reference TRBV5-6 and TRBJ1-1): DAGVTQSPTHLIKTRGQQVTLRCSPKSGHDTVSWYQQALGQGPQFIFQYYEEEERQRGNFPDRFSGHQFPNYSSELNVNALLLGDSALYLCASTRQGGNTEAFFGQGTRLTVV.

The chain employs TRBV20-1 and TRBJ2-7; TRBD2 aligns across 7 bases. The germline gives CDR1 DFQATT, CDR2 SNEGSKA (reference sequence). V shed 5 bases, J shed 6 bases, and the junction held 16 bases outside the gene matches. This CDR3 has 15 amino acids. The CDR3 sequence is CSAGEGAVSHVEQYF. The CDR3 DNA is TGCAGTGCTGGGGAGGGAGCGGTATCCCATGTCGAGCAGTACTTC.

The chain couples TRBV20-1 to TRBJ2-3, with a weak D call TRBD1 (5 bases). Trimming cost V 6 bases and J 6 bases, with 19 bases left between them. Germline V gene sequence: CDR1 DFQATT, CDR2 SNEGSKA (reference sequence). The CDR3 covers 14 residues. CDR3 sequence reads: CSAPWEQARDTQYF. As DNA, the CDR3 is TGCAGTGCCCCGTGGGAACAGGCCAGGGATACGCAGTATTTT.

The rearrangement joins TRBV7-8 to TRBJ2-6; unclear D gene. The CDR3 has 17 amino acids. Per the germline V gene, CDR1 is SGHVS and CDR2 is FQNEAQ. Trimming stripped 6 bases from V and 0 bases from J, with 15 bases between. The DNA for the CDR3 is TGTGCCAGCAGTCTGCCGCGTGAGGACTCTGGGGCCAACGTCCTGACTTTC. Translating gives CASSLPREDSGANVLTF. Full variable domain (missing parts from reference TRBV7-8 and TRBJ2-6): GAGVSQSPRYKVAKRGQDVALRCDPISGHVSLFWYQQALGQGPEFLTYFQNEAQLDKSGLPSDRFFAERPEGSVSTLKIQRTQQEDSAVYLCASSLPREDSGANVLTFGAGSRLTVL.

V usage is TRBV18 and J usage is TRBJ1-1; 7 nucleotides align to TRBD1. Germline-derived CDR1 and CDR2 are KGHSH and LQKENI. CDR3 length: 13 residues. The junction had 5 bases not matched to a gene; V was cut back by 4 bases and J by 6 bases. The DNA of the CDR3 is TGTGCCAGCTCACGAACAGGGGCGTCTGAAGCTTTCTTT. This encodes CASSRTGASEAFF.